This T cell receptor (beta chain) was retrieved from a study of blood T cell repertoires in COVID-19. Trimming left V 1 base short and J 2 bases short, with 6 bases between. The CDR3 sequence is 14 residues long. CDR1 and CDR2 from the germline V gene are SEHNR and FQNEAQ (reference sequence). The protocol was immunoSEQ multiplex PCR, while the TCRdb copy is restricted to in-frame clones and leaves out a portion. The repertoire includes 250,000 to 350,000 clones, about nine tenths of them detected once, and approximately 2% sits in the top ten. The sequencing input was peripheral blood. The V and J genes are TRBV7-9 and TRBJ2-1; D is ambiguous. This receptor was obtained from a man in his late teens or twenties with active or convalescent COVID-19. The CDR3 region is CASSLGRPYNEQFF. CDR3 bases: TGTGCCAGCAGCTTAGGGAGACCCTACAATGAGCAGTTCTTC. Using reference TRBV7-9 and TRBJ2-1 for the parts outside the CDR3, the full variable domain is DTGVSQNPRHKITKRGQNVTFRCDPISEHNRLYWYRQTLGQGPEFLTYFQNEAQLEKSRLLSDRFSAERPKGSFSTLEIQRTEQGDSAMYLCASSLGRPYNEQFFGPGTRLTVL.